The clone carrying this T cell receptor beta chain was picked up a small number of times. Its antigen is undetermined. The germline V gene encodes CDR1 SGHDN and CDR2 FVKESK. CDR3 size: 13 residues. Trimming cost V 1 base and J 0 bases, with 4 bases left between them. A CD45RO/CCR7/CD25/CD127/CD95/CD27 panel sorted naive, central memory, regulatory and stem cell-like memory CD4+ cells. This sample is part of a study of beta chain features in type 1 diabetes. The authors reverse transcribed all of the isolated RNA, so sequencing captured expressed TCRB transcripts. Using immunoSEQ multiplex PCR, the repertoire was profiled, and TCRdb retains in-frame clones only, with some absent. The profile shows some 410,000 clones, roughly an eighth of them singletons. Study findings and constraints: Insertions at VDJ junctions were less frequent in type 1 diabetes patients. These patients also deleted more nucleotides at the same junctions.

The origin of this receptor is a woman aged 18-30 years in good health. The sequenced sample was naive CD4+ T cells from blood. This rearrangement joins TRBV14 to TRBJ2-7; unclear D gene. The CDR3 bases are TGTGCCAGCAGCCAAGGGTTCTCCTACGAGCAGTACTTC. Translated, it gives CASSQGFSYEQYF.